This TCR beta chain emerged from a study of T cells in localized non-small cell lung cancer. Trimming took 4 bases from V and 5 from J, leaving 21 bases between them. The CDR3 runs to 16 residues. CDR1 SGDLS and CDR2 YYNGEE come from the germline V gene. TCRdb keeps only in-frame clones here, not all; method: immunoSEQ multiplex PCR. The profile shows roughly 19,000 clones, around 83% of them singletons. This TCR was sampled from a man aged 35-75 years with stage I lung adenocarcinoma. The source was peripheral blood, collected before any cancer treatment. The rearrangement joins TRBV9 to TRBJ1-1; D unclear. The CDR3 is CASSPQPLGGGTEAFF. CDR3 in DNA: TGTGCCAGCAGCCCTCAACCTCTCGGTGGAGGGACTGAAGCTTTCTTT. Combining the CDR3 with reference TRBV9 and TRBJ1-1 gives the whole variable domain DSGVTQTPKHLITATGQRVTLRCSPRSGDLSVYWYQQSLDQGLQFLIQYYNGEERAKGNILERFSAQQFPDLHSELNLSSLELGDSALYFCASSPQPLGGGTEAFFGQGTRLTVV.